This note documents a single T cell receptor (beta chain) sequence. CDR1 KGHSH and CDR2 LQKENI come from the germline V gene. J gave up 5 bases and V 1 base, and 12 bases lay outside the gene matches. There are 17 residues in the CDR3. This sample is part of a study of CD8 T cells in Susac syndrome. Reverse transcription of 0.5 to 1 ug RNA was performed with random hexamers. TCRdb passed the immunoSEQ multiplex PCR reads through MiXCR, listing each CDR3 protein once. The repertoire holds just over 300,000 distinct CDR3 sequences, with approximately 90% as singletons. This TCR derives from a human donor with multiple sclerosis. Sequencing was performed on CD4+ T cells from PBMCs. The chain couples TRBV18 to TRBJ2-5; 8 bases line up with TRBD2. CDR3 DNA sequence: TGTGCCAGCTCACCACGAGCGGGAGTAGAAGCAAGCGAGACCCAGTACTTC. Residues: CASSPRAGVEASETQYF.